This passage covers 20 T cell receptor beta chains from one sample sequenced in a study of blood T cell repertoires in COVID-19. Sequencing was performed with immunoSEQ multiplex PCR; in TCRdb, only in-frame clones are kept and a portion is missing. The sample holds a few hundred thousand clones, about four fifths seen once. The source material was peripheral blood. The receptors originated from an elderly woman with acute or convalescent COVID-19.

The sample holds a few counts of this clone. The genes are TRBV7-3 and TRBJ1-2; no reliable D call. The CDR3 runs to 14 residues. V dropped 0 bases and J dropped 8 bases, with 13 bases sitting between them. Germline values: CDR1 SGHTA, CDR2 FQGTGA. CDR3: CASSLTPQNTGYTF. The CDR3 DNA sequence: TGTGCCAGCAGCTTAACGCCGCAGAATACCGGCTACACCTTC.

CDR3 region: CASSYLNGGFQYF. DNA for the CDR3: TGTGCCAGCAGTTACCTGAATGGGGGCTTTCAGTACTTC. The chain is built from TRBV6-5 and TRBJ2-4, with a weak D call TRBD1 (6 bases). Looked up from germline, CDR1 is MNHEY and CDR2 is SVGAGI. There are 13 residues in the CDR3. The ends were cut back, 2 bases at V and 11 bases at J, with 13 bases in the middle.

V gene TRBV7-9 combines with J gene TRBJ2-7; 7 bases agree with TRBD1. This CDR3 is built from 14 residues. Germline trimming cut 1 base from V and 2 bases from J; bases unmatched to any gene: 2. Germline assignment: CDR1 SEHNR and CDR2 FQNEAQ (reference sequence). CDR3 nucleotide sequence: TGTGCCAGCAGCTTAGGACAGGGAGCCTACGAGCAGTACTTC. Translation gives CASSLGQGAYEQYF.

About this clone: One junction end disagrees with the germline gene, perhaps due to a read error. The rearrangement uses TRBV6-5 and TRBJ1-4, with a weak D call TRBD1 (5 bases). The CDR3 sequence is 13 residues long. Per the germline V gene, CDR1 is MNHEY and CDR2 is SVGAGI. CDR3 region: CATSRGGVEKLFF. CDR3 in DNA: TGTGCCACCAGTCGGGGAGGGGTGGAAAAACTGTTTTTT.

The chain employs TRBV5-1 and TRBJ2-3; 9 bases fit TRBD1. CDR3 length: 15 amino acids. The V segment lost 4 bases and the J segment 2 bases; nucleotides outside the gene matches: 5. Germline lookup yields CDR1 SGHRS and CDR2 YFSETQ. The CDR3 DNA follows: TGCGCCAGCAGCGGTGGACAGGGGAACACAGATACGCAGTATTTT. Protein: CASSGGQGNTDTQYF. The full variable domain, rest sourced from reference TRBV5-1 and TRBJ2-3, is KAGVTQTPRYLIKTRGQQVTLSCSPISGHRSVSWYQQTPGQGLQFLFEYFSETQRNKGNFPGRFSGRQFSNSRSEMNVSTLELGDSALYLCASSGGQGNTDTQYFGPGTRLTVL.

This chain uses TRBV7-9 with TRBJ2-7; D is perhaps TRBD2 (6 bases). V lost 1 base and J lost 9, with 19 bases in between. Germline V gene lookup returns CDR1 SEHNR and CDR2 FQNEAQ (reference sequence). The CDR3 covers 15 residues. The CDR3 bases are TGTGCCAGCAGCTTAGGGGGACTCTCGGCGCACGGGCAGTACTTC. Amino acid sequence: CASSLGGLSAHGQYF.

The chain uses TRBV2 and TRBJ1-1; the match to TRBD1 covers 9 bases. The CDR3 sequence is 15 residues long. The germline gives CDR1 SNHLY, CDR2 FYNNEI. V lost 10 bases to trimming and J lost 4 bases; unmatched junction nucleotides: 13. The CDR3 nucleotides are TGTGCCACCCTAGGACAGGGGCCCGTAGGCACTGAAGCTTTCTTT. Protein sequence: CATLGQGPVGTEAFF.

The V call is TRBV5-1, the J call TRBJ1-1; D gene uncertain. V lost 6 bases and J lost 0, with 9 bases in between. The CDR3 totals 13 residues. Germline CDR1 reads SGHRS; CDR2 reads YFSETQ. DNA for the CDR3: TGCGCCAGCAACGAGGAGATGAACACTGAAGCTTTCTTT. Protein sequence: CASNEEMNTEAFF.

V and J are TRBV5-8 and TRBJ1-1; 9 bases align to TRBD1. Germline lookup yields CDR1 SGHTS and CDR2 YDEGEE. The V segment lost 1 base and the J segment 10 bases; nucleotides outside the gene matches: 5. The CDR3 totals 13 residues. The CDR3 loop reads CASSLTGGASAFF. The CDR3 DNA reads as TGTGCCAGCAGCTTGACAGGGGGCGCGTCAGCTTTCTTT.

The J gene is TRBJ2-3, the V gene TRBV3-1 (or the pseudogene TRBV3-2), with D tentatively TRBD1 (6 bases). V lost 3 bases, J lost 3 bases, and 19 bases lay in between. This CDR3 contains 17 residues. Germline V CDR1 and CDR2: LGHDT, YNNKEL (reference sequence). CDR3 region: CASSHPVGAGGTDTQYF. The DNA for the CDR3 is TGTGCCAGCAGCCATCCTGTGGGGGCTGGGGGAACAGATACGCAGTATTTT.

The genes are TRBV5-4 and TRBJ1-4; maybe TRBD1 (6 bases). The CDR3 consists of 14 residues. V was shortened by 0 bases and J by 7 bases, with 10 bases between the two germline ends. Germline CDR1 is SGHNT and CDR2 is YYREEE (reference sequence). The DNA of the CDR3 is TGTGCCAGCAGCTTGGACCTAGGGGGTGAAAAACTGTTTTTT. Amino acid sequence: CASSLDLGGEKLFF.

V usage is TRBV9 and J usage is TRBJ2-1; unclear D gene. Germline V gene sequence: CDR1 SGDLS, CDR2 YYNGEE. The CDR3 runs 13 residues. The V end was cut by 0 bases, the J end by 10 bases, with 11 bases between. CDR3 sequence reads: CASSVGAPGEQFF. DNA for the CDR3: TGTGCCAGCAGCGTAGGGGCCCCCGGAGAGCAGTTCTTC.

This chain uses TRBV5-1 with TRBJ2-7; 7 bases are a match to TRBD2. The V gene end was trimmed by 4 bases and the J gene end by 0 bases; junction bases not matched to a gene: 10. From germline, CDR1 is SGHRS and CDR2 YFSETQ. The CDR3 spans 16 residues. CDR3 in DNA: TGCGCCAGCAGCCTGCCTTCTAGCGGTGGCTCCTACGAGCAGTACTTC. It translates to CASSLPSSGGSYEQYF.

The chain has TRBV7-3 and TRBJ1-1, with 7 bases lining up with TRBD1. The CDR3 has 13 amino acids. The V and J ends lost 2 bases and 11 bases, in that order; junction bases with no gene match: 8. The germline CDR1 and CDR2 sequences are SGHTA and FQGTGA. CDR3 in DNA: TGTGCCAGCAGCTTAGGGCCGACAGGGTTCGCTTTCTTT. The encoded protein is CASSLGPTGFAFF.

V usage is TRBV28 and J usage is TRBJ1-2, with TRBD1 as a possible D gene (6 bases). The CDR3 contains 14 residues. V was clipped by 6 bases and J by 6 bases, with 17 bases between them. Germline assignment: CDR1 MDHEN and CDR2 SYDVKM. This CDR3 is CASSLRTVGNGYTF. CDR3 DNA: TGTGCCAGCAGCCTTCGGACAGTGGGGAATGGCTACACCTTC.

For the CDR3, the DNA is TGTGCCAGCAGTCAACCCGGGGTCGGGAAAAAACTGTTTTTT. Encoded protein: CASSQPGVGKKLFF. The chain employs TRBV6-5 and TRBJ1-4; D gene unclear. This CDR3 is built from 14 residues. The germline V and J ends were trimmed by 5 bases and 9 bases, with 16 bases remaining between them. Germline CDR1 MNHEY, CDR2 SVGAGI.

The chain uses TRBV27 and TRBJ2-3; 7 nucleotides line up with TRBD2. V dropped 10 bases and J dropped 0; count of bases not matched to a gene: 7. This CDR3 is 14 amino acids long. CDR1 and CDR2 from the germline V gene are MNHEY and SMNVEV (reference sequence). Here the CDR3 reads CATASGYSTDTQYF. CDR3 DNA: TGTGCCACCGCTAGCGGATATAGCACAGATACGCAGTATTTT.

Here the CDR3 DNA reads TGTGCCAGCAGCCTAGCCGGGTCCCGAGGGACTGAAGCTTTCTTT. This codes for CASSLAGSRGTEAFF. This chain links TRBV6-2 or TRBV6-3 with TRBJ1-1; D remains unclear. Germline CDR1 is MNHEY and CDR2 is SVGEGT. The V end was cut by 6 bases, the J end by 5 bases, with 19 bases between. The CDR3 has 15 residues.

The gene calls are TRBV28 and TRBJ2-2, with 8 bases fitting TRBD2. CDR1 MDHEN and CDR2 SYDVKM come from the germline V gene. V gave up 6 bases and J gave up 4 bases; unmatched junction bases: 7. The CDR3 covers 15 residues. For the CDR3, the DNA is TGTGCCAGCAGGCGCGGGGGGCGGGCCACCGGGGAGCTGTTTTTT. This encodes CASRRGGRATGELFF.

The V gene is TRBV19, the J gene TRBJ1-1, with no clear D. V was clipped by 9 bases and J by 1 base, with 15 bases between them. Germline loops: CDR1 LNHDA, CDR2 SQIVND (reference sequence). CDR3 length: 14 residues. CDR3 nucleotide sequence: TGTGCCAGCTCAATCCGGAGGCCGAACACTGAAGCTTTCTTT. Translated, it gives CASSIRRPNTEAFF. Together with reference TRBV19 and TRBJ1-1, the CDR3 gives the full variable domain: DGGITQSPKYLFRKEGQNVTLSCEQNLNHDAMYWYRQDPGQGLRLIYYSQIVNDFQKGDIAEGYSVSREKKESFPLTVTSAQKNPTAFYLCASSIRRPNTEAFFGQGTRLTVV.